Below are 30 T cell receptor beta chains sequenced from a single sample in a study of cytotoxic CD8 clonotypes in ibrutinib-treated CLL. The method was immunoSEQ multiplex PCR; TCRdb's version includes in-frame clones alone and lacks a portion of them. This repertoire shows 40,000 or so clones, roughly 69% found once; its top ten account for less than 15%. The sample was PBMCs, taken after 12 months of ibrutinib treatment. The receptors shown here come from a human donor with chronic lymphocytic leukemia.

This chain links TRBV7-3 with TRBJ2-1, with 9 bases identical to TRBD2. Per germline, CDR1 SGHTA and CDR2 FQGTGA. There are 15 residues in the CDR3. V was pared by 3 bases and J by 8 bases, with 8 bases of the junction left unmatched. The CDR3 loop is CASSFSGSLMDEQFF. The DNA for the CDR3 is TGTGCCAGCAGCTTTAGCGGGAGTCTTATGGATGAGCAGTTCTTC.

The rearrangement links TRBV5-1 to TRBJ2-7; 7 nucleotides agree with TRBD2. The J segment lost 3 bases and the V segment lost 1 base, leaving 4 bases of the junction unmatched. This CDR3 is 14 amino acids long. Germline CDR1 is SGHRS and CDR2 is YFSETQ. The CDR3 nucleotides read TGCGCCAGCAGCTTGTCGGGAGGTAGCTACGAGCAGTACTTC. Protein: CASSLSGGSYEQYF.

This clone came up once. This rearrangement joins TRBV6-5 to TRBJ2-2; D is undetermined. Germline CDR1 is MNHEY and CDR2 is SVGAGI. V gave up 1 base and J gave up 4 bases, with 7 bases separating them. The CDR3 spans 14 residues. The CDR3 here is CASSYWVTTGELFF. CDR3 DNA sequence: TGTGCCAGCAGTTACTGGGTTACCACCGGGGAGCTGTTTTTT.

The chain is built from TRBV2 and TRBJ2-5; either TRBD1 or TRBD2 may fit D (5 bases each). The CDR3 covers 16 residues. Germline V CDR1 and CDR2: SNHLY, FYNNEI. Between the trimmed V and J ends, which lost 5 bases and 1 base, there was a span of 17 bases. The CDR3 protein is CASSYPGRGVQETQYF. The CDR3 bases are TGTGCCAGCAGTTACCCGGGAAGAGGGGTCCAAGAGACCCAGTACTTC. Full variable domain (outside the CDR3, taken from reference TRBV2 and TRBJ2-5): EPEVTQTPSHQVTQMGQEVILRCVPISNHLYFYWYRQILGQKVEFLVSFYNNEISEKSEIFDDQFSVERPDGSNFTLKIRSTKLEDSAMYFCASSYPGRGVQETQYFGPGTRLLVL.

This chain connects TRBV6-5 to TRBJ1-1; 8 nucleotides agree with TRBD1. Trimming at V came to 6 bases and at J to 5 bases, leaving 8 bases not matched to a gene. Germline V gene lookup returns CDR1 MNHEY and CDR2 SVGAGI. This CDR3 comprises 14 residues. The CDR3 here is CASRPDRGRTEAFF. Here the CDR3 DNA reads TGTGCCAGCAGACCAGACAGGGGACGAACTGAAGCTTTCTTT.

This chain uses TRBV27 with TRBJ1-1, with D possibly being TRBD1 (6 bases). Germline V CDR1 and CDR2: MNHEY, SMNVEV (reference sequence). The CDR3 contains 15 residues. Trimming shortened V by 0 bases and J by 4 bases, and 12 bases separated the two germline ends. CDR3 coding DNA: TGTGCCAGCAGTTTATCACCGACAGGAAGCACTGAAGCTTTCTTT. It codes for CASSLSPTGSTEAFF.

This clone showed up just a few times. The CDR3 is CASSLHQDSYEQYF. The CDR3 region has the DNA TGTGCCAGCAGCCTACACCAGGACTCCTACGAGCAGTACTTC. This chain joins TRBV13 and TRBJ2-7; no clear D. CDR1 and CDR2 from the germline V gene are PRHDT and FYEKMQ (reference sequence). The CDR3 totals 14 residues. The V gene lost 5 bases and the J gene lost 0 bases, with 11 bases spanning the gap.

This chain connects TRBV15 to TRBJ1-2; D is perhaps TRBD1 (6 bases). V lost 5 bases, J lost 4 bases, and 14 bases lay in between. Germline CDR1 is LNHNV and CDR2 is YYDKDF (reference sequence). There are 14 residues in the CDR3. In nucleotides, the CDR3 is TGTGCCACCAGCGGCCACAGGGAAGGCTATGGCTACACCTTC. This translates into CATSGHREGYGYTF.

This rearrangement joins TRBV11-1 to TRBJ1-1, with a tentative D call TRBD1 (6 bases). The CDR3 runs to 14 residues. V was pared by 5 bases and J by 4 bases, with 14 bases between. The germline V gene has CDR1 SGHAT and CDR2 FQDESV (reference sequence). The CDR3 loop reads CASSLPQGGTEAFF. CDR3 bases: TGTGCCAGCAGCCTCCCACAGGGCGGCACTGAAGCTTTCTTT.

This CDR3 is CASSLSLGPYNEQFF. CDR3 nucleotide sequence: TGTGCCAGCAGTCTTAGCTTGGGTCCATACAATGAGCAGTTCTTC. The rearrangement links TRBV6-4 to TRBJ2-1; D unclear. CDR3 length: 15 amino acids. V was trimmed by 5 bases and J by 4 bases, leaving 15 bases between them. CDR1 MRHNA and CDR2 SNTAGT come from the germline V gene.

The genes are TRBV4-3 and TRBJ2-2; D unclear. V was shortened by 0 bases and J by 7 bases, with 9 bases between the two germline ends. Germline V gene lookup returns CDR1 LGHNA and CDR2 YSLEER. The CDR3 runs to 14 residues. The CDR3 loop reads CASSQERFGGELFF. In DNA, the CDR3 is TGCGCCAGCAGCCAAGAGAGGTTTGGCGGGGAGCTGTTTTTT.

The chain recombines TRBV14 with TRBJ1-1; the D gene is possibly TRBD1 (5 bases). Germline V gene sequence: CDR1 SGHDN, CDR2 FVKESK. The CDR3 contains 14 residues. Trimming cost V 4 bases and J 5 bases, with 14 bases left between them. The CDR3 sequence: CASSPLGGKTEAFF. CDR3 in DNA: TGTGCCAGCAGCCCGTTGGGGGGTAAGACTGAAGCTTTCTTT.

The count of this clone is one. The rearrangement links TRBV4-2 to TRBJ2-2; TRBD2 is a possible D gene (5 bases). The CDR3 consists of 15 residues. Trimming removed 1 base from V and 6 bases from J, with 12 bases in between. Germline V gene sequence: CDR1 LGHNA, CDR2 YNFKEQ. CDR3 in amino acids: CASSQARDGSGELFF. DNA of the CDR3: TGTGCCAGCAGCCAAGCCCGGGATGGTTCCGGGGAGCTGTTTTTT.

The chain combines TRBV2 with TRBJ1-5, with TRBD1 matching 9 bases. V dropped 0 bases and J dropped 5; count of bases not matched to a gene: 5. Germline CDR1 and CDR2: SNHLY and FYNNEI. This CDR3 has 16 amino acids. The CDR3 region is CASSEAPGQGYQPQHF. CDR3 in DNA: TGTGCCAGCAGTGAAGCGCCGGGACAGGGTTATCAGCCCCAGCATTTT.

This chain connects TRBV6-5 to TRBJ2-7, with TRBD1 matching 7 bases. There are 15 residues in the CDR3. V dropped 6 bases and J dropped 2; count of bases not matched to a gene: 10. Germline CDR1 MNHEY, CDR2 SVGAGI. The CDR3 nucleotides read TGTGCCAGCAGAGCTCCGGGACAGAGGCCCTACGAGCAGTACTTC. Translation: CASRAPGQRPYEQYF.

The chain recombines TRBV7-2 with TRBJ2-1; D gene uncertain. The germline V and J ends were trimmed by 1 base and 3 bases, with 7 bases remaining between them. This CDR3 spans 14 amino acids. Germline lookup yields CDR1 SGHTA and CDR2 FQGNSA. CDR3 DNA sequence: TGTGCCAGCAGCTTAGGCGGAAGCTACAATGAGCAGTTCTTC. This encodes CASSLGGSYNEQFF.

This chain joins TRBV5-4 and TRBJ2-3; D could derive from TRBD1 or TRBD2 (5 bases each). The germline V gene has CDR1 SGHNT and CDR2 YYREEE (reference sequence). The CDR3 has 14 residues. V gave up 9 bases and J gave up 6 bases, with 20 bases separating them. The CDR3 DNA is TGTGCCACCCTTCGGGGCACCGGGGTGGATACGCAGTATTTT. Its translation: CATLRGTGVDTQYF.

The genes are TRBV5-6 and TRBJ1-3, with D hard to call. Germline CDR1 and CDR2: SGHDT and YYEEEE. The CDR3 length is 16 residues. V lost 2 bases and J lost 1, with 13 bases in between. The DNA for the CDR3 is TGTGCCAGCAGCTTTGAGGGAGGTCGGTCTGGAAACACCATATATTTT. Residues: CASSFEGGRSGNTIYF.

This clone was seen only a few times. The CDR3 spells CASSYSGLAIYEQYF. The CDR3 DNA is TGTGCCAGCAGTTATTCTGGACTAGCGATCTACGAGCAGTACTTC. The chain joins TRBV27 to TRBJ2-7, with 9 bases matching TRBD2. CDR3 length equals 15 residues. The V gene end was trimmed by 4 bases and the J gene end by 3 bases; junction bases not matched to a gene: 7. Germline assignment: CDR1 MNHEY and CDR2 SMNVEV (reference sequence).

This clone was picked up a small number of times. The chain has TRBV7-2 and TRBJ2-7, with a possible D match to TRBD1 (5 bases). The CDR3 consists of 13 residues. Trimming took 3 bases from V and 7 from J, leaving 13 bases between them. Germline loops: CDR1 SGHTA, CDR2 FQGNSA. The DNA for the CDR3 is TGTGCCAGCAGCTTGACAGTTTTGTGGGAGCAGTACTTC. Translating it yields CASSLTVLWEQYF.

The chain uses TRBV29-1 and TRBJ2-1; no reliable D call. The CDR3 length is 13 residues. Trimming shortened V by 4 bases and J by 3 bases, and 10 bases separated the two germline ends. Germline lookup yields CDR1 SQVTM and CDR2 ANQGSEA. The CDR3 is CSVAGRGYNEQFF. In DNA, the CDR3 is TGCAGCGTTGCTGGCCGTGGCTACAATGAGCAGTTCTTC.

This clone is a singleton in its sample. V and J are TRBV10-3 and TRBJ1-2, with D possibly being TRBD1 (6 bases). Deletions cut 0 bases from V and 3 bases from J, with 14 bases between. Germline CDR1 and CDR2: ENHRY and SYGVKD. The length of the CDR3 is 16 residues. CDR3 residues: CAISESSTGMDYGYTF. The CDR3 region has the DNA TGTGCCATCAGTGAGTCGAGCACAGGGATGGACTATGGCTACACCTTC.

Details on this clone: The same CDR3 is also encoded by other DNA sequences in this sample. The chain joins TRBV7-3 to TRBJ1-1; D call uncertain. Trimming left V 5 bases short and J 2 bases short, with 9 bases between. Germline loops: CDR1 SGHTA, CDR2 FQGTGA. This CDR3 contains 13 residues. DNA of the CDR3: TGTGCCAGCAGCCCCGGCCGAAACACTGAAGCTTTCTTT. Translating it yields CASSPGRNTEAFF.

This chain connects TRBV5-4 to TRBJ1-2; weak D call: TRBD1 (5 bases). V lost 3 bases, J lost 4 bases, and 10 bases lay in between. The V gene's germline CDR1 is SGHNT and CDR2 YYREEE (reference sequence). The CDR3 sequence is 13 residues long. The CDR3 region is CASSSSGGYGYTF. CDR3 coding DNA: TGTGCCAGCAGCTCGTCGGGGGGCTATGGCTACACCTTC.

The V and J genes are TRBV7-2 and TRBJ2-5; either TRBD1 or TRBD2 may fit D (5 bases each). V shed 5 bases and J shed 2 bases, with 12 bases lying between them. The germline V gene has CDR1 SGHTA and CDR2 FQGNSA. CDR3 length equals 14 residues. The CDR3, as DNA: TGTGCCAGCAGCCGGAAGGGACCGCAAGAGACCCAGTACTTC. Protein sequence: CASSRKGPQETQYF.

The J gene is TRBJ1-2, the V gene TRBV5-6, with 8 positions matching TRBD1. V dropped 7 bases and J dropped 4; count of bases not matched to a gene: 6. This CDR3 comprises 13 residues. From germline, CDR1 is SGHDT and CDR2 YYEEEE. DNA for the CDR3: TGTGCCAGCGTCAAGCAGGGGGCCTATGGCTACACCTTC. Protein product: CASVKQGAYGYTF.

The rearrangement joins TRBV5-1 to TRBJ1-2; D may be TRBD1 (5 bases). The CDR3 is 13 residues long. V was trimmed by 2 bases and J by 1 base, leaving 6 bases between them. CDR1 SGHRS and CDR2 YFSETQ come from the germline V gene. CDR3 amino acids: CASSLQDNYGYTF. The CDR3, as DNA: TGCGCCAGCAGCTTACAGGATAACTATGGCTACACCTTC.

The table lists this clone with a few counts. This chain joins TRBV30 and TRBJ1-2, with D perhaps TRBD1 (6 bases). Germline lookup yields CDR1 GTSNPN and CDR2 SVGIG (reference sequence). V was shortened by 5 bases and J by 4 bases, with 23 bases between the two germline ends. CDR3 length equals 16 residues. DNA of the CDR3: TGTGCCTGGGTCCGAGGGGGGGAGTATAGTATCTATGGCTACACCTTC. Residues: CAWVRGGEYSIYGYTF. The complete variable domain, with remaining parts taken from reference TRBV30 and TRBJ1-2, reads SQTIHQWPATLVQPVGSPLSLECTVEGTSNPNLYWYRQAAGRGLQLLFYSVGIGQISSEVPQNLSASRPQDRQFILSSKKLLLSDSGFYLCAWVRGGEYSIYGYTFGSGTRLTVV.

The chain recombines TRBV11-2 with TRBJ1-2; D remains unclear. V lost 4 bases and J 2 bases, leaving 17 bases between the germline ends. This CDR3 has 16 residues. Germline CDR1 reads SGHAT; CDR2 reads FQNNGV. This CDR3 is CASSSRTGSRNYGYTF. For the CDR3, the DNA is TGTGCCAGCAGCTCTAGAACGGGGAGCAGGAACTATGGCTACACCTTC.

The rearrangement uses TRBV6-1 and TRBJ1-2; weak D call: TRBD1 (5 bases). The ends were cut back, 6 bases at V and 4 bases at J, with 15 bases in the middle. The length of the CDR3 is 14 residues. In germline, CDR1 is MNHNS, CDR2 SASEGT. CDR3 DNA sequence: TGTGCCAGCAGCGCAGGGCTCTCTGGCTATGGCTACACCTTC. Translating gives CASSAGLSGYGYTF.